The rows below give T cell receptor beta chains drawn from one sample of a study of low-dose radiotherapy and immunotherapy resistance in tumors. TCRdb re-called the reads with MiXCR, one entry per CDR3 protein. This table has about 89,000 distinct CDR3 sequences, roughly a tenth appearing once. Material: PBMCs, obtained before treatment. All receptors come from a male donor with prostate cancer. Both conserved end residues are part of each CDR3. The D gene is left open where the match is weak. The size entry is marked missing in some rows and otherwise reads once, few, many or a size class.

d_call: .; j_call: TRBJ2-6; v_call: TRBV12-3/TRBV12-4; clone_size: many; cdr3_nt: TGTGCCAGCACCACCTTTGGAGGGGCTGGGGCCAACGTCCTGACTTTC; cdr3_aa: CASTTFGGAGANVLTF
d_call: .; j_call: TRBJ2-7; v_call: TRBV5-4; clone_size: many; cdr3_nt: TGTGCCAGCAGCCCGACGTCGGTCCAGGGGGGAGAGCAGTACTTC; cdr3_aa: CASSPTSVQGGEQYF
d_call: .; j_call: TRBJ2-5; v_call: TRBV4-1; clone_size: many; cdr3_nt: TGCGCCAGCAGCCAAGACCTTTACGTCGGAGGAGAGGAAGAGACCCAGTACTTC; cdr3_aa: CASSQDLYVGGEEETQYF
d_call: TRBD1; j_call: TRBJ1-6; v_call: TRBV27; clone_size: .; cdr3_nt: TGTGCCAGCAGGTCCGGGACAGCAAACGGGAATTCACCCCTCCACTTT; cdr3_aa: CASRSGTANGNSPLHF
d_call: TRBD2; j_call: TRBJ2-1; v_call: TRBV7-8; clone_size: many; cdr3_nt: TGTGCCAGCAGCTTAATCGCTAGCGGGAGCTTCGGCTCCTACAATGAGCAGTTCTTC; cdr3_aa: CASSLIASGSFGSYNEQFF
d_call: .; j_call: TRBJ1-1; v_call: TRBV5-1; clone_size: .; cdr3_nt: TGTGCCAGCAGCTTGTACGCTAGCAGGTACGATGAAGCTTTCTTT; cdr3_aa: CASSLYASRYDEAFF
d_call: TRBD2; j_call: TRBJ2-7; v_call: TRBV7-2; clone_size: many; cdr3_nt: TGTGCCAGCAGCCCCCTAGCGGGTAACTACGAGCAGTACTTC; cdr3_aa: CASSPLAGNYEQYF
d_call: .; j_call: TRBJ1-5; v_call: TRBV6-1; clone_size: many; cdr3_nt: TGTGCCAGCAGTGAAGGGACGGTAGTCAATCAGCCCCAGCATTTT; cdr3_aa: CASSEGTVVNQPQHF
d_call: TRBD1; j_call: TRBJ2-7; v_call: TRBV23-1; clone_size: many; cdr3_nt: TGCGCCAGCAGTCATCTCGGGACAGGGGGAGCCTACGAGCAGTACTTC; cdr3_aa: CASSHLGTGGAYEQYF
d_call: .; j_call: TRBJ2-5; v_call: TRBV3-1; clone_size: many; cdr3_nt: TGTGCCAGCAGCCAAGAAGGTTTTAGCCAGTCCGAGACCCAGTACTTC; cdr3_aa: CASSQEGFSQSETQYF
d_call: .; j_call: TRBJ1-1; v_call: TRBV11-2; clone_size: many; cdr3_nt: TGTGCCAGCAGCTTAGGTACAACGGGGGCTGAAGCTTTCTTT; cdr3_aa: CASSLGTTGAEAFF
d_call: .; j_call: TRBJ2-7; v_call: TRBV28; clone_size: .; cdr3_nt: TGTGCCAGCAGTTTATCTGAGTACGAGCAGTACTTC; cdr3_aa: CASSLSEYEQYF
d_call: .; j_call: TRBJ1-2; v_call: TRBV6-5; clone_size: many; cdr3_nt: TGTGCCAGCAGGGGACCTGGCTATGGCTACACCTTC; cdr3_aa: CASRGPGYGYTF
d_call: TRBD2; j_call: TRBJ2-1; v_call: TRBV10-3; clone_size: many; cdr3_nt: TGTGCCATCAGTGAGTCGGGGACTAGCGGGAAGAATGAGCAGTTCTTC; cdr3_aa: CAISESGTSGKNEQFF
d_call: .; j_call: TRBJ2-5; v_call: TRBV4-2; clone_size: many; cdr3_nt: TGTGCCAGCAGCCAAACTAGGCTGGAGACCCAGTACTTC; cdr3_aa: CASSQTRLETQYF
d_call: TRBD2; j_call: TRBJ2-7; v_call: TRBV29-1; clone_size: many; cdr3_nt: TGCAGCGTTGATTCGGGGACTAGCGGGAAGGAGCAGTACTTC; cdr3_aa: CSVDSGTSGKEQYF